This TCR beta chain was profiled in a study of cytomegalovirus exposure and HLA in healthy donors. Overall study findings and caveats: The tendency of first-cohort TCR clusters to co-occur in the 120 or so validation repertoires was identified by a subsequent analysis.

Only in-frame clones appear in the TCRdb table, and some are missing; sequencing was by immunoSEQ multiplex PCR. The sample has 120,000 or so clones, roughly 95% seen once. As for this clone: The antigen remains unidentified.

There are 14 residues in the CDR3. The germline CDR1 and CDR2 sequences are MRHNA and SNTAGT. V lost 3 bases, J lost 2 bases, and 9 bases lay in between. The sequence was collected from a man between 18 and 35 years old in good health and CMV-seronegative. The chain carries TRBV6-4 and TRBJ2-3, with D maybe TRBD1 (5 bases). The sample taken for sequencing was PBMCs. CDR3 sequence (DNA): TGTGCCAGCAGTGAGACAGCTTTCACAGATACGCAGTATTTT. It translates to CASSETAFTDTQYF.